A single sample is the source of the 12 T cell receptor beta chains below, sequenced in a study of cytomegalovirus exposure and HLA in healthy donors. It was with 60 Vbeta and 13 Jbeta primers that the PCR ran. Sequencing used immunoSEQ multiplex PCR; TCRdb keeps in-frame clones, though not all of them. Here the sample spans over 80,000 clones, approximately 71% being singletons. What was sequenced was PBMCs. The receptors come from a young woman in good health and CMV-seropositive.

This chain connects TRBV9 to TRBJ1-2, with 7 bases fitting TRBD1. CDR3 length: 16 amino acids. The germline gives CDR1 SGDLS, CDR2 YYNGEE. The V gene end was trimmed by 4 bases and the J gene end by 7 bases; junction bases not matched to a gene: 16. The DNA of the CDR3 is TGTGCCAGCAGCCCCCGTGTAGGGACAGCTAAGATTGGCTACACCTTC. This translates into CASSPRVGTAKIGYTF.

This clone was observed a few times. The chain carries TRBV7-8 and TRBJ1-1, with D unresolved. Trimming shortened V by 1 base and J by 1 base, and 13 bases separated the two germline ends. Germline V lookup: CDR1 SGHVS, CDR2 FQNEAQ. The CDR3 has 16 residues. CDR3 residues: CASSLERRGENTEAFF. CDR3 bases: TGTGCCAGCAGCTTAGAACGGCGGGGAGAGAACACTGAAGCTTTCTTT.

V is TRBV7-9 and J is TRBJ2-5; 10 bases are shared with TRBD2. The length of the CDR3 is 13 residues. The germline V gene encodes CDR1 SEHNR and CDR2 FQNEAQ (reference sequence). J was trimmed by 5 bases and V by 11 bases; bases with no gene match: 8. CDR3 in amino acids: CAAQRGGQETQYF. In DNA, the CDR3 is TGTGCCGCACAGCGGGGGGGCCAGGAGACCCAGTACTTC.

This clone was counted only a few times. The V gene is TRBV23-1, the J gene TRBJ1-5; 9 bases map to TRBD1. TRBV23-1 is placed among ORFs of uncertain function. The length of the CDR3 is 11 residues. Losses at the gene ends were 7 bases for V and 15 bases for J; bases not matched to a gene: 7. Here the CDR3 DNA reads TGCGCCAGCAATGCTACAGGGGGCTGGCATTTT. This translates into CASNATGGWHF.

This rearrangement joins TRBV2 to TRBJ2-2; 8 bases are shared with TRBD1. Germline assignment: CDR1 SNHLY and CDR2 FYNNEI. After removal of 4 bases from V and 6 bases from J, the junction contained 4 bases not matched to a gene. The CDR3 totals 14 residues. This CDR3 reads CASSVARGPGELFF. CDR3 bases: TGTGCCAGCAGTGTGGCCAGGGGGCCCGGGGAGCTGTTTTTT.

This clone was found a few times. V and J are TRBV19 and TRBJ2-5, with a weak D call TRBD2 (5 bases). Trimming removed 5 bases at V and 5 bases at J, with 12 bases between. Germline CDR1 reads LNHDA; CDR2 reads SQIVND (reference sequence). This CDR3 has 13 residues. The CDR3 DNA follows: TGTGCCAGTAGTCCCTCGAGGGCGGAGACCCAGTACTTC. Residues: CASSPSRAETQYF.

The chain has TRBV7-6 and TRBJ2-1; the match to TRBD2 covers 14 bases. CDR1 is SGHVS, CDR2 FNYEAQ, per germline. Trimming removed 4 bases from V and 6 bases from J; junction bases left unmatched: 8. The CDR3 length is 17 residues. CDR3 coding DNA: TGTGCCAGCAGCTCCCCCCGACTAGCGGGAGGGGGCAATGAGCAGTTCTTC. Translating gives CASSSPRLAGGGNEQFF.

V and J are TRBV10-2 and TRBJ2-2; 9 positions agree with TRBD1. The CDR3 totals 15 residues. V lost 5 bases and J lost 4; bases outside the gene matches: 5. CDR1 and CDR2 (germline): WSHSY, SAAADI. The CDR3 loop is CASSRDRVATGELFF. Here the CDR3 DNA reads TGCGCCAGCAGTAGGGACAGGGTGGCCACCGGGGAGCTGTTTTTT.

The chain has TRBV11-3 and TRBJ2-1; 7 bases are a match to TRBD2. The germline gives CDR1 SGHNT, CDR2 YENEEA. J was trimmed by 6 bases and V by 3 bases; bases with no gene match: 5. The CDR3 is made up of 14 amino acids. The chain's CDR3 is CASSFTSAGNEQFF. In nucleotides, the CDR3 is TGTGCCAGCAGCTTTACTAGCGCGGGCAATGAGCAGTTCTTC. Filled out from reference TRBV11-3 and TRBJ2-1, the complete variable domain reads EAGVVQSPRYKIIEKKQPVAFWCNPISGHNTLYWYLQNLGQGPELLIRYENEEAVDDSQLPKDRFSAERLKGVDSTLKIQPAELGDSAVYLCASSFTSAGNEQFFGPGTRLTVL.

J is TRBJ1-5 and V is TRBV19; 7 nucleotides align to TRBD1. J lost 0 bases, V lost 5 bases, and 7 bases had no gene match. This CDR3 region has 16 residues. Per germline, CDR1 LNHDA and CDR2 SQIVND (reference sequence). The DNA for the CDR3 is TGTGCCAGTAGTTGGGACAGACCACCTAGCAATCAGCCCCAGCATTTT. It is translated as CASSWDRPPSNQPQHF.

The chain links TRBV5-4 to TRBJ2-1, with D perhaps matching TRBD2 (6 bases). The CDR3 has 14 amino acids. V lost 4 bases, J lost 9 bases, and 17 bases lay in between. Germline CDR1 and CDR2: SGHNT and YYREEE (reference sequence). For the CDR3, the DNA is TGTGCCAGCAGCGCGGGACCGGAGGGTGGTGAGCAGTTCTTC. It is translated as CASSAGPEGGEQFF.

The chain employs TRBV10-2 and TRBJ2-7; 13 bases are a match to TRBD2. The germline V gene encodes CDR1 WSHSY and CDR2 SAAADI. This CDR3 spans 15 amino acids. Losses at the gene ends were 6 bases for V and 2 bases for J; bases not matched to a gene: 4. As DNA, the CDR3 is TGCGCCAGCAGAGTTGGACTAGCGGGGGCCTACGAGCAGTACTTC. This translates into CASRVGLAGAYEQYF.